The rows below give T cell receptor beta chains drawn from one sample of a study of cytomegalovirus exposure and HLA in healthy donors. The table came from immunoSEQ multiplex PCR; TCRdb's copy has only in-frame clones and leaves some out. The sample consists of 150,000 to 190,000 clones, about 68% of them appearing once. The source material was PBMCs. Receptors originate from a man between 18 and 35 years old in good health and CMV-seronegative. Both conserved end residues are part of each CDR3.

length: 14; V: TRBV5-6; CDR3: CASSLVSSGNTIYF
length: 12; V: TRBV7-9; CDR3: CSSSLGGTEAFF
length: 13; V: TRBV9; CDR3: CATSTGGGSQAFF
length: 13; V: TRBV18; CDR3: CASFQGAKETQYF
length: 13; V: TRBV30; CDR3: CAWSIQGGRTQYF
length: 12; V: TRBV7-9; CDR3: CASSRTGYEQYF
length: 15; V: TRBV4-1; CDR3: CASSLGQGRTYEQYF
length: 14; V: TRBV19; CDR3: CASSGDWELNIQYF
length: 15; V: TRBV28; CDR3: CASSAESGSGEKLFF
length: 15; V: TRBV4-3; CDR3: CASSQDQGARYGYTF
length: 12; V: TRBV14; CDR3: CASSPVLYGYTF
length: 13; V: TRBV28; CDR3: CASSLGASTEAFF
length: 16; V: TRBV5-1; CDR3: CASSLAGLSGANVLTF
length: 14; V: TRBV5-1; CDR3: CASSYSYSSYEQYF
length: 12; V: TRBV6-1; CDR3: CASREDRAEAFF
length: 17; V: TRBV13; CDR3: CASSEGLAGVGIGGQFF
length: 13; V: TRBV27; CDR3: CASSLSIAYEQYF
length: 16; V: TRBV9; CDR3: CASSVSLQGPSYEQYF
length: 15; V: TRBV4-1; CDR3: CASTRDSSSGNTIYF
length: 14; V: TRBV7-8; CDR3: CASMGRGRTDTQYF
length: 16; V: TRBV28; CDR3: CASSPLSDRVNTEAFF
length: 16; V: TRBV5-1; CDR3: CASSLGDTGPLYEQYF
length: 13; V: TRBV6-4; CDR3: CASSRSGRDEQFF
length: 14; V: TRBV5-1; CDR3: CASSLTQVGLEAFF
length: 14; V: TRBV5-1; CDR3: CASKLQGGSNEQFF
length: 13; V: TRBV29-1; CDR3: CSVQPSSGNTIYF
length: 14; V: TRBV5-4; CDR3: CASSQLRDTDEQYF
length: 14; V: TRBV13; CDR3: CASSLNQGPDTQYF
length: 15; V: TRBV6-4; CDR3: CASSEGGTGSETQYF
length: 15; V: TRBV6-6; CDR3: CASSSPDRGNQPQHF
length: 16; V: TRBV9; CDR3: CASSVEGQGASDTQYF
length: 15; V: TRBV19; CDR3: CASTPVAGALNEQFF
length: 18; V: TRBV4-3; CDR3: CASSQRLPDRVKPFGYTF
length: 13; V: TRBV15; CDR3: CATSREGTSLQFF
length: 14; V: TRBV13; CDR3: CASRRLLGANVLTF
length: 14; V: TRBV6-5; CDR3: CASSPGISGNTIYF
length: 13; V: TRBV4-3; CDR3: CASSQQTGEPQHF
length: 12; V: TRBV6-6; CDR3: CASRQLNEKLFF
length: 14; V: TRBV5-4; CDR3: CASSTPGFSYEQYF
length: 15; V: TRBV15; CDR3: CATSGGLAGGGEQFF
length: 16; V: TRBV6-6; CDR3: CASTLPRDGYNYEQYF
length: 17; V: TRBV7-9; CDR3: CASSPRGSRPSTDTQYF
length: 16; V: TRBV28; CDR3: CASSLEGRGRVYGYTF
length: 15; V: TRBV19; CDR3: CASRPTSGSFNEQFF
length: 17; V: TRBV12-5; CDR3: CASGLVLVTGVQETQYF
length: 18; V: TRBV19; CDR3: CASSIGSRGSIGNQPQHF
length: 16; V: TRBV5-4; CDR3: CASSSLSLALTDTQYF
length: 15; V: TRBV9; CDR3: CASSVAVGHSYEQYF